This T cell receptor (beta chain) was identified during a study of blood T cell repertoires in COVID-19. In the study overall: T cells, B-cell-depleted T cells, or PBMCs provided the cDNA or gDNA that served as material.

In the authors' methods: Reference gene primer amplification gave estimated nucleated cell counts. The protocol was immunoSEQ multiplex PCR, while the TCRdb copy is restricted to in-frame clones and leaves out a portion. The V and J calls and clone size are taken from that table; D and trimming were inferred from the DNA. The sample contains hundreds of thousands of clones, about 88% of which appear only once. This clone was counted only a few times. The TCR was taken from a woman aged 55-69 years with acute or convalescent COVID-19. The sample comprised peripheral blood.

For the CDR3, the DNA is TGTGCCAGCAGTGCCGGGACAGGGGTAGGACAAGAGACCCAGTACTTC. Residues: CASSAGTGVGQETQYF. The genes are TRBV6-1 and TRBJ2-5, with 10 bases matching TRBD1. CDR3 length equals 16 residues. CDR1 and CDR2 (germline): MNHNS, SASEGT. V trimming: 4 bases; J trimming: 2 bases; junction bases outside the gene matches: 7.